A selection of T cell receptor beta chains follows, all from one sample in a study of cytomegalovirus exposure and HLA in healthy donors. Method: immunoSEQ multiplex PCR; TCRdb's copy keeps in-frame clones and lacks some. Here the sample spans approximately 200,000 clones, around 82% being singletons. Sequencing used PBMCs. These receptors all stem from a boy aged 5-17 years in good health and CMV-seronegative. Each CDR3 is given with its conserved first and last residue. The D gene is left open where the match is weak. The listing skips clone size in some rows; elsewhere it reads once, few, many or a size class.

>11|-|-|TRBJ1-2|TRBV29-1
CSVEGRGGYTF
TGCAGCGTTGAGGGCAGGGGTGGCTACACCTTC
>14|few|-|TRBJ1-1|TRBV5-6
CASSLRLPNTEAFF
TGTGCCAGCAGCCTACGACTTCCGAACACTGAAGCTTTCTTT
>15|-|TRBD2|TRBJ2-1|TRBV7-9
CASSSGTRSSHEQFF
TGTGCCAGCAGCTCCGGGACTAGATCTTCCCATGAGCAGTTCTTC
>16|-|-|TRBJ2-4|TRBV28
CASSLGGSLAKNIQYF
TGTGCCAGCAGTTTAGGGGGCAGCTTAGCCAAAAACATTCAGTACTTC
>13|-|-|TRBJ1-1|TRBV5-6
CASQKRRGSEAFF
TGTGCCAGTCAGAAAAGGCGGGGAAGTGAAGCTTTCTTT
>13|-|-|TRBJ2-5|TRBV5-1
CASSPGIQETQYF
TGCGCCAGCAGCCCAGGGATCCAAGAGACCCAGTACTTC
>15|-|TRBD1|TRBJ1-2|TRBV5-1
CASSFGTGFNYGYTF
TGCGCCAGCAGCTTTGGGACAGGATTTAACTATGGCTACACCTTC
>16|-|TRBD1|TRBJ1-5|TRBV27
CASSSTGQGDNQPQHF
TGTGCCAGCAGTTCCACGGGACAGGGGGACAATCAGCCCCAGCATTTT
>16|-|-|TRBJ1-1|TRBV6-5
CASSYLTLGRNTEAFF
TGTGCCAGCAGTTACTTGACCCTTGGGAGGAACACTGAAGCTTTCTTT
>15|-|TRBD1|TRBJ1-6|TRBV6-5
CASRRDRAANSPLHF
TGTGCCAGCAGGAGAGACAGGGCGGCCAATTCACCCCTCCACTTT
>16|-|-|TRBJ2-1|TRBV25-1
CASSDPGDSPRRGQFF
TGTGCCAGCAGTGACCCTGGGGACAGCCCGCGGAGGGGGCAGTTCTTC
>15|-|-|TRBJ2-1|TRBV5-1
CASSLGRETGNEQFF
TGCGCCAGCAGCTTGGGTCGGGAGACGGGCAATGAGCAGTTCTTC
>11|few|-|TRBJ1-2|TRBV29-1
CSVVGDYGYTF
TGCAGCGTTGTAGGGGACTATGGCTACACCTTC
>17|few|TRBD1|TRBJ1-1|TRBV6-1
CASSEATGDKGIAEAFF
TGTGCCAGCAGTGAAGCGACAGGGGATAAGGGAATAGCTGAAGCTTTCTTT
>14|once|-|TRBJ2-1|TRBV21-1
CASSKTTGGRVQFF
TGTGCCAGCAGCAAAACGACAGGGGGCAGAGTGCAGTTCTTC
>14|-|TRBD1|TRBJ1-6|TRBV6-5
CASSRGPYNSPLHF
TGTGCCAGCAGTAGGGGGCCCTACAATTCACCCCTCCACTTT
>15|-|TRBD1|TRBJ1-2|TRBV6-5
CASSYSGQGNYGYTF
TGTGCCAGCAGTTACTCAGGACAGGGAAACTATGGCTACACCTTC
>14|once|-|TRBJ1-2|TRBV29-1
CSVVLGRRNYGYTF
TGCAGCGTTGTGCTTGGCAGGCGCAACTATGGCTACACCTTC
>15|-|TRBD2|TRBJ2-7|TRBV19
CASSRGGLTSYEQYF
TGTGCCAGTAGTAGGGGGGGACTAACCTCCTACGAGCAGTACTTC